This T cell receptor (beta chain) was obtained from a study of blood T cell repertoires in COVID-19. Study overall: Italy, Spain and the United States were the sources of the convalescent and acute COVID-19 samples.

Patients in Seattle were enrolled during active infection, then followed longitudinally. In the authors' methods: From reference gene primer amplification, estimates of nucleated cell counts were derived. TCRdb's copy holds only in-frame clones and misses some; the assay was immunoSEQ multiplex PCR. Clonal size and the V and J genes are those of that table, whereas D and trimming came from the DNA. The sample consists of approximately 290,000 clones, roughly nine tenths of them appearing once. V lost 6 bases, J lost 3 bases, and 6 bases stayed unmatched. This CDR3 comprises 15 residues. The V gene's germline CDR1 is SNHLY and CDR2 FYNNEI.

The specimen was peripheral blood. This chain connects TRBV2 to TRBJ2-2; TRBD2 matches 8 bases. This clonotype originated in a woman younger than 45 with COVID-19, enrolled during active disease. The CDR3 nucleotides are TGTGCCAGCAGATTAGCGGGGCGGGACACCGGGGAGCTGTTTTTT. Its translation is CASRLAGRDTGELFF. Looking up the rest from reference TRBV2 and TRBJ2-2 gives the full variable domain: EPEVTQTPSHQVTQMGQEVILRCVPISNHLYFYWYRQILGQKVEFLVSFYNNEISEKSEIFDDQFSVERPDGSNFTLKIRSTKLEDSAMYFCASRLAGRDTGELFFGEGSRLTVL.